The 30 T cell receptor beta chains below all came from one sample that was sequenced in a study of blood T cell repertoires in COVID-19. Libraries were prepared by immunoSEQ multiplex PCR; TCRdb keeps only in-frame clonotypes and omits some of them. This sample yields approximately 290,000 clones, of which 75% to 90% are seen a single time; roughly an eighth belongs to the top ten. Source material: peripheral blood. The receptors stem from a woman between 55 and 75 years old with acute or convalescent COVID-19.

This clone was seen a few times. The chain has TRBV7-2 and TRBJ2-1; a weak D match, TRBD2 (6 bases). V was pared by 5 bases and J by 6 bases, with 17 bases between. Germline values: CDR1 SGHTA, CDR2 FQGNSA. This CDR3 is built from 15 residues. CDR3 loop: CASSVKVGGPNEQFF. The CDR3 DNA reads as TGTGCCAGCAGCGTAAAGGTAGGAGGGCCCAATGAGCAGTTCTTC.

The chain joins TRBV18 to TRBJ1-6; tentatively, D is TRBD1 (6 bases). Germline V lookup: CDR1 KGHSH, CDR2 LQKENI. V lost 3 bases and J lost 5, with 14 bases in between. The CDR3 is made up of 16 amino acids. The CDR3 spells CASSPGTIVNNSPLHF. DNA for the CDR3: TGTGCCAGCTCACCTGGGACAATTGTTAATAATTCACCCCTCCACTTT.

The chain combines TRBV7-3 with TRBJ2-2, with 8 bases aligning to TRBD2. V dropped 5 bases and J dropped 4; count of bases not matched to a gene: 15. Germline-derived CDR1 and CDR2 are SGHTA and FQGTGA. The CDR3 has 18 amino acids. CDR3 amino acids: CASSPPGGAGAGTGELFF. The DNA for the CDR3 is TGTGCCAGCAGCCCCCCCGGTGGAGCGGGAGCTGGCACCGGGGAGCTGTTTTTT.

The chain is built from TRBV6-5 and TRBJ1-2; D is ambiguous. This CDR3 is 14 amino acids long. Germline assignment: CDR1 MNHEY and CDR2 SVGAGI. V lost 7 bases, J lost 4 bases, and 16 bases lay in between. CDR3 in DNA: TGTGCCAGCAACTCGGGAGGCCCTCCCTATGGCTACACCTTC. Translation gives CASNSGGPPYGYTF.

The chain has TRBV6-5 and TRBJ1-6; D is perhaps TRBD1 (5 bases). The V end lost 7 bases, the J end lost 7 bases, and 14 bases lay between the germline ends. Germline V CDR1 and CDR2: MNHEY, SVGAGI. The CDR3 extends over 14 amino acids. The CDR3 loop reads CASTNGGTNSPLHF. CDR3 DNA sequence: TGTGCCAGCACCAACGGGGGTACGAATTCACCCCTCCACTTT.

This clone was seen a single time. The V call is TRBV18, the J call TRBJ1-2, with TRBD1 as a possible D gene (5 bases). CDR3 length equals 14 residues. Trimming pared 0 bases from V and 2 bases from J, leaving 7 bases between. CDR1 is KGHSH and CDR2 is LQKENI in the germline V gene. In nucleotides, the CDR3 is TGTGCCAGCTCACCACCGGGGCGAAACTATGGCTACACCTTC. It specifies CASSPPGRNYGYTF.

J is TRBJ1-4 and V is TRBV9; 9 bases line up with TRBD1. Germline V gene data show CDR1 as SGDLS and CDR2 as YYNGEE. The V segment lost 3 bases and the J segment 0 bases; nucleotides outside the gene matches: 9. CDR3 length: 18 residues. CDR3 sequence (DNA): TGTGCCAGCAGCGCCAGGGGACAGGGAGGATCAACTAATGAAAAACTGTTTTTT. Translating gives CASSARGQGGSTNEKLFF.

CDR3 in amino acids: CASSKGQRFNYGYTF. CDR3 coding DNA: TGTGCCAGCAGCAAGGGACAGAGATTTAACTATGGCTACACCTTC. The chain carries TRBV7-3 and TRBJ1-2; 7 bases align to TRBD1. This CDR3 region has 15 residues. With V trimmed by 5 bases and J by 1 base, 7 bases remained unmatched. The germline gives CDR1 SGHTA, CDR2 FQGTGA.

The J gene is TRBJ2-6, the V gene TRBV27; tentative D call: TRBD2 (6 bases). The length of the CDR3 is 15 residues. Germline lookup yields CDR1 MNHEY and CDR2 SMNVEV (reference sequence). The CDR3 DNA follows: TGTGCGTCGGCGGGGTTGGCGTCTGGGGCCAACGTCCTGACTTTC. Residues: CASAGLASGANVLTF.

This chain connects TRBV5-5 to TRBJ1-1; D might be TRBD1 (5 bases). The CDR3 length is 14 residues. Per the germline V gene, CDR1 is SGHKS and CDR2 is YYEKEE (reference sequence). Deletions cut 5 bases from V and 3 bases from J, with 14 bases between. The CDR3 protein is CASRPTAAYTEAFF. Written as DNA, the CDR3 is TGTGCCAGCAGGCCGACAGCCGCTTACACTGAAGCTTTCTTT.

The V call is TRBV9, the J call TRBJ1-1; TRBD1 matches at 8 bases. Germline trimming cut 2 bases from V and 6 bases from J; bases unmatched to any gene: 9. The germline CDR1 and CDR2 sequences are SGDLS and YYNGEE. This CDR3 is 15 amino acids long. The CDR3 DNA follows: TGTGCCAGCAGCGTCGGTGTACAGGGGGATGCTGAAGCTTTCTTT. Its translation is CASSVGVQGDAEAFF.

In this sample, this clone turned up once. V usage is TRBV19 and J usage is TRBJ1-2; 7 bases agree with TRBD1. The V gene end was trimmed by 3 bases and the J gene end by 4 bases; junction bases not matched to a gene: 8. The CDR3 has 15 residues. Per the germline V gene, CDR1 is LNHDA and CDR2 is SQIVND (reference sequence). CDR3 amino acids: CASSIPGTARYGYTF. The DNA for the CDR3 is TGTGCCAGTAGTATCCCAGGGACAGCCCGCTATGGCTACACCTTC. Full variable domain (remainder filled in from reference TRBV19 and TRBJ1-2): DGGITQSPKYLFRKEGQNVTLSCEQNLNHDAMYWYRQDPGQGLRLIYYSQIVNDFQKGDIAEGYSVSREKKESFPLTVTSAQKNPTAFYLCASSIPGTARYGYTFGSGTRLTVV.

The V and J genes are TRBV14 and TRBJ2-7, with 7 bases fitting TRBD2. From germline, CDR1 is SGHDN and CDR2 FVKESK. J gave up 2 bases and V 1 base, and 5 bases lay outside the gene matches. The CDR3 consists of 15 residues. CDR3 sequence reads: CASSQGGGATYEQYF. CDR3 DNA sequence: TGTGCCAGCAGCCAAGGCGGGGGTGCCACCTACGAGCAGTACTTC.

This clone was seen once. V usage is TRBV11-2 and J usage is TRBJ1-4; 7 bases map to TRBD1. The ends lost 1 base at V and 4 bases at J; junction bases unmatched: 3. The germline V gene has CDR1 SGHAT and CDR2 FQNNGV. There are 15 residues in the CDR3. CDR3 coding DNA: TGTGCCAGCAGCTTAGGACAGGGACGTAATGAAAAACTGTTTTTT. The encoded protein is CASSLGQGRNEKLFF.

The chain joins TRBV5-1 to TRBJ2-7; a possible D gene is TRBD1 (5 bases). Germline values: CDR1 SGHRS, CDR2 YFSETQ. Trimming took off 1 base at V and 1 base at J, with 6 bases between the two ends. CDR3 length: 13 residues. CDR3 amino acids: CASSLRQSYEQYF. The CDR3 nucleotides read TGCGCCAGCAGCTTGCGACAGTCCTACGAGCAGTACTTC.

V and J are TRBV9 and TRBJ1-2, with 10 positions matching TRBD1. The CDR3 is made up of 13 amino acids. V lost 4 bases to trimming and J lost 7 bases; unmatched junction nucleotides: 4. CDR1 and CDR2 (germline): SGDLS, YYNGEE. CDR3 loop: CASSPGQGGGYTF. The CDR3 bases are TGTGCCAGCAGCCCCGGACAGGGGGGTGGCTACACCTTC.

The chain has TRBV6-5 and TRBJ1-1; weak D call: TRBD1 (5 bases). V lost 6 bases, J lost 4 bases, and 12 bases lay in between. Germline V gene lookup returns CDR1 MNHEY and CDR2 SVGAGI. This CDR3 contains 13 residues. The CDR3 DNA sequence: TGTGCCAGCAGGCCACAGGTTGCCACTGAAGCTTTCTTT. Translated, it gives CASRPQVATEAFF.

The chain joins TRBV7-6 to TRBJ1-1; D is perhaps TRBD1 (6 bases). CDR1 and CDR2 from the germline V gene are SGHVS and FNYEAQ. This CDR3 comprises 16 residues. V shed 5 bases and J shed 4 bases, with 20 bases lying between them. The CDR3, as DNA: TGTGCCAGCAGCCTTCGCATTACCAGGGGAAGCACTGAAGCTTTCTTT. This sequence encodes CASSLRITRGSTEAFF.

The CDR3 nucleotides read TGTGCCAGCAGCCACCGTCGGGGGACTGAAGCTTTCTTT. This translates into CASSHRRGTEAFF. This sequence joins TRBV3-1 (or the pseudogene TRBV3-2) and TRBJ1-1; a possible D gene is TRBD1 (5 bases). Per germline, CDR1 LGHDT and CDR2 YNNKEL (reference sequence). Trimming cost V 3 bases and J 5 bases, with 10 bases left between them. This CDR3 is built from 13 residues.

The J gene is TRBJ2-1, the V gene TRBV6-2 or TRBV6-3; the D gene is possibly TRBD1 (6 bases). Germline lookup yields CDR1 MNHEY and CDR2 SVGEGT. Trimming removed 4 bases at V and 5 bases at J, with 21 bases between. This CDR3 comprises 17 residues. The CDR3, as DNA: TGTGCCAGCAGTTCCCGGGACCCCAGGGGTTTGGACAATGAGCAGTTCTTC. Amino acid sequence: CASSSRDPRGLDNEQFF.

The chain employs TRBV6-5 and TRBJ1-2; D perhaps matches TRBD1 (6 bases). Deletions cut 1 base from V and 8 bases from J, with 17 bases between. The V gene's germline CDR1 is MNHEY and CDR2 SVGAGI. This CDR3 is 15 amino acids long. In DNA, the CDR3 is TGTGCCAGCAGTTACTGGGCAACAGGGAATTACGGCTACACCTTC. It yields the protein CASSYWATGNYGYTF.

This rearrangement joins TRBV13 to TRBJ2-7; D perhaps matches TRBD2 (6 bases). Trimming pared 2 bases from V and 5 bases from J, leaving 13 bases between. This CDR3 has 14 amino acids. The V gene's germline CDR1 is PRHDT and CDR2 FYEKMQ (reference sequence). CDR3 sequence: CASSLRRVRNEQYF. In DNA form, the CDR3 reads TGTGCCAGCAGCTTAAGGAGGGTTAGAAACGAGCAGTACTTC.

The chain links TRBV27 to TRBJ2-1; 10 nucleotides line up with TRBD2. V lost 6 bases and J lost 4; bases outside the gene matches: 6. The germline V gene encodes CDR1 MNHEY and CDR2 SMNVEV (reference sequence). This CDR3 contains 15 residues. The CDR3 sequence is CASSRTSGPYNEQFF. As DNA, the CDR3 is TGTGCCAGCAGCAGGACTAGCGGACCTTACAATGAGCAGTTCTTC.

This clone occurred once. The chain uses TRBV9 and TRBJ1-2, with TRBD1 as a possible D gene (6 bases). Germline V gene data show CDR1 as SGDLS and CDR2 as YYNGEE. There are 12 residues in the CDR3. Trimming removed 6 bases at V and 7 bases at J, with 13 bases between. Written as DNA, the CDR3 is TGTGCCAGCATGGGACAACTATTTGGCTACACCTTC. This gives the protein CASMGQLFGYTF.

The V gene is TRBV6-2 or TRBV6-3, the J gene TRBJ2-2; 9 bases are shared with TRBD1. The CDR3 length is 16 residues. The V segment lost 5 bases and the J segment 5 bases; nucleotides outside the gene matches: 9. Germline CDR1 reads MNHEY; CDR2 reads SVGEGT. The CDR3 DNA sequence: TGTGCCAGCAGTCCCGGTGGACAGGGGCGGACCGGGGAGCTGTTTTTT. It encodes CASSPGGQGRTGELFF.

The V and J genes are TRBV5-4 and TRBJ2-5; maybe TRBD2 (6 bases). With 0 bases removed from V and 4 bases from J, the gap between germline ends came to 10 bases. The CDR3 contains 14 residues. Germline V gene sequence: CDR1 SGHNT, CDR2 YYREEE (reference sequence). The CDR3 region has the DNA TGTGCCAGCAGCTTGGGAGGTAGCGGAGAGACCCAGTACTTC. Translated, it gives CASSLGGSGETQYF.

J is TRBJ2-1 and V is TRBV6-4; D remains unclear. Germline CDR1 and CDR2: MRHNA and SNTAGT. CDR3 length: 14 amino acids. Trimming took off 5 bases at V and 9 bases at J, with 17 bases between the two ends. The CDR3 here is CASSSPKEMSEQFF. As DNA, the CDR3 is TGTGCCAGCAGTTCGCCAAAGGAGATGAGTGAGCAGTTCTTC.

The chain couples TRBV18 to TRBJ1-5; D remains unclear. V was clipped by 3 bases and J by 5 bases, with 14 bases between them. The germline V gene encodes CDR1 KGHSH and CDR2 LQKENI. The CDR3 contains 15 residues. CDR3 coding DNA: TGTGCCAGCTCACCGTACCATATGAGGGATCAGCCCCAGCATTTT. It is translated as CASSPYHMRDQPQHF.

V is TRBV19 and J is TRBJ1-5, with D unresolved. CDR3 length equals 15 residues. V gave up 3 bases and J gave up 4 bases, with 13 bases separating them. Germline V gene sequence: CDR1 LNHDA, CDR2 SQIVND (reference sequence). CDR3 bases: TGTGCCAGTAGTATCGAGGGAATGAGGAATCAGCCCCAGCATTTT. Amino acid sequence: CASSIEGMRNQPQHF.

This chain links TRBV15 with TRBJ2-3; TRBD1 agrees at 10 bases. Germline V gene lookup returns CDR1 LNHNV and CDR2 YYDKDF (reference sequence). Trimming took 6 bases from V and 5 from J; bases not matched to a gene: 8. There are 15 residues in the CDR3. The CDR3 DNA sequence: TGTGCCACCAGAATCCGGGACAGGGGAAGAGATACGCAGTATTTT. Protein product: CATRIRDRGRDTQYF.